This T cell receptor (beta chain) was captured in a study of cytomegalovirus exposure and HLA in healthy donors. On the study more broadly: Genotyping showed around 80% of some 400 donors falling in the Caucasian-associated ancestry cluster. Study results and caveats: Earlier analysis found most TCR beta V segments productive about 87% or about 30% of the time. Later, TCR association rates were found to vary by HLA locus, highest for DRB1 and lowest for HLA-C.

Concerning this clone: Its antigen is still unknown.

Primers: 60 Vbeta forward and 13 Jbeta reverse. Measured with immunoSEQ multiplex PCR; TCRdb has only the in-frame clones, and not every one. The data contain around 140,000 clones, roughly 83% of them singletons. This TCR derives from a man aged 40-50 years in good health and CMV-seronegative. Sequencing was carried out using PBMCs.

The CDR3 here is CASSPGTSGGVEQFF. DNA for the CDR3: TGTGCCAGCAGTCCCGGGACTAGCGGGGGGGTTGAGCAGTTCTTC. V is TRBV6-5 and J is TRBJ2-1, with 16 nucleotides matching TRBD2. The CDR3 consists of 15 residues. J was trimmed by 9 bases and V by 5 bases; bases with no gene match: 4. Germline CDR1 reads MNHEY; CDR2 reads SVGAGI.